These T cell receptor beta chains were read from a single sample in a study of OX40 agonist ivuxolimab in advanced cancers. The repertoire was sequenced with immunoSEQ multiplex PCR; TCRdb's copy has only in-frame clones and lacks some. This sample has tens of thousands of clones; approximately 88% occur once, and the top ten carry roughly 7.9%. The source was CD4+ or CD8+ T cells sorted from blood, collected in a trial of the OX40 agonist ivuxolimab. The source of these receptors is an adult with an advanced solid tumor such as melanoma, head and neck, liver or kidney cancer. The CDR3 runs from the conserved cysteine through the conserved F or W. The D gene is left open where the match is weak. Expanded clones are given a class, and other clones once, few, many or no size at all.

>-|TRBJ2-3|TRBD2|TRBV6-6
CASSTKRGGRTDTQYF
TGTGCCAGCAGCACAAAGCGGGGTGGTAGGACAGATACGCAGTATTTT
>-|TRBJ2-7|TRBD1|TRBV27
CASKKKSTGEYEQYF
TGTGCCAGCAAGAAAAAGTCGACAGGGGAATACGAGCAGTACTTC
>-|TRBJ2-6|-|TRBV25-1
CASSFSGANVLTF
TGTGCCAGCAGTTTCTCTGGGGCCAACGTCCTGACTTTC
>-|TRBJ2-1|-|TRBV5-1
CASSLTGRSLYNEQFF
TGCGCCAGCAGCTTGACAGGGAGGTCCCTTTACAATGAGCAGTTCTTC
>-|TRBJ1-6|-|TRBV5-1
CASSLIGGYNSPLHF
TGCGCCAGCAGCTTGATCGGAGGCTATAATTCACCCCTCCACTTT
>-|TRBJ1-1|TRBD1|TRBV29-1
CSVDATGRTEAFF
TGCAGCGTTGACGCGACAGGGAGGACTGAAGCTTTCTTT
>-|TRBJ2-7|TRBD2|TRBV5-1
CASQIAGGYEQYF
TGCGCCAGCCAGATAGCGGGAGGTTACGAGCAGTACTTC
>-|TRBJ1-5|-|TRBV15
CATSRAGSNQPQHF
TGTGCCACCAGCAGAGCAGGGAGCAATCAGCCCCAGCATTTT
>few|TRBJ1-2|-|TRBV29-1
CSVEEGRSYGYTF
TGCAGCGTTGAAGAGGGGCGGAGCTATGGCTACACCTTC
>-|TRBJ2-7|-|TRBV11-2
CASSFDGDYEQYF
TGTGCCAGCAGCTTTGACGGTGACTACGAGCAGTACTTC
>-|TRBJ1-4|-|TRBV6-5
CASSPGDSNEKLFF
TGTGCCAGCAGCCCAGGGGACTCTAATGAAAAACTGTTTTTT
>-|TRBJ2-2|-|TRBV11-2
CASSFQNTGELFF
TGTGCCAGCAGCTTTCAGAACACCGGGGAGCTGTTTTTT
>-|TRBJ2-1|-|TRBV10-3
CAISESDPLLAGPYNEQFF
TGTGCCATCAGTGAGTCGGACCCCCTTTTGGCGGGGCCGTACAATGAGCAGTTCTTC
>-|TRBJ2-7|-|TRBV11-3
CASTSFSGNEQYF
TGTGCCAGCACCTCCTTTAGCGGAAACGAGCAGTACTTC
>-|TRBJ2-2|-|TRBV30
CACSWTGNTGELFF
TGTGCCTGCTCTTGGACGGGGAACACCGGGGAGCTGTTTTTT
>-|TRBJ1-1|-|TRBV7-8
CASSLVSGAEAFF
TGTGCCAGCAGCTTAGTATCCGGGGCTGAAGCTTTCTTT
>-|TRBJ2-7|TRBD1|TRBV29-1
CSVETGAPYEQYF
TGCAGCGTTGAAACAGGGGCGCCCTACGAGCAGTACTTC
>-|TRBJ1-1|TRBD1|TRBV10-3
CAISESGTGEAFF
TGTGCCATCAGTGAGTCGGGGACAGGAGAAGCTTTCTTT
>-|TRBJ1-6|-|TRBV4-2
CASSQDFQGTDSPLHF
TGTGCCAGCAGCCAAGACTTCCAGGGGACTGATTCACCCCTCCACTTT
>once|TRBJ2-7|TRBD2|TRBV4-3
CASSQASLAGEGAGEQYF
TGCGCCAGCAGCCAAGCTTCACTAGCGGGAGAAGGGGCTGGGGAGCAGTACTTC
>-|TRBJ2-1|-|TRBV19
CASSIVGRLRGGYNEQFF
TGTGCCAGTAGTATAGTAGGGAGGCTGCGGGGCGGGTACAATGAGCAGTTCTTC
>few|TRBJ1-2|-|TRBV27
CASSLKAAYGYTF
TGTGCCAGCAGTTTAAAGGCTGCCTATGGCTACACCTTC
>-|TRBJ2-6|-|TRBV6-5
CASSYSGSSGANVLTF
TGTGCCAGCAGTTATTCGGGGAGCTCTGGGGCCAACGTCCTGACTTTC
>-|TRBJ1-6|-|TRBV6-6
CASSYSPSGSPLHF
TGTGCCAGCAGTTACTCTCCTTCCGGTTCACCCCTCCACTTT
>-|TRBJ2-1|TRBD1|TRBV7-2
CASSPGTAYNEQFF
TGTGCCAGCAGCCCCGGGACAGCCTACAATGAGCAGTTCTTC
>-|TRBJ1-1|-|TRBV5-6
CASSRGLFTEAFF
TGTGCCAGCAGCCGAGGTTTGTTCACTGAAGCTTTCTTT
>-|TRBJ1-1|-|TRBV7-9
CASSLVLGPLKAFF
TGTGCCAGCAGCTTAGTCCTGGGACCATTAAAGGCTTTCTTT
>-|TRBJ2-1|TRBD1|TRBV6-5
CASSYLDRDNEQFF
TGTGCCAGCAGTTACTTGGACAGGGACAATGAGCAGTTCTTC
>once|TRBJ1-6|TRBD1|TRBV5-1
CASSLETGSSYNSPLHF
TGCGCCAGCAGCTTGGAGACAGGGAGCTCCTATAATTCACCCCTCCACTTT
>-|TRBJ1-3|TRBD1|TRBV11-1
CASRGPGQDSGNTIYF
TGTGCCAGCAGGGGACCGGGACAGGATTCTGGAAACACCATATATTTT
>-|TRBJ2-7|-|TRBV6-5
CASSYREGYEQYF
TGTGCCAGCAGTTATCGCGAGGGCTACGAGCAGTACTTC
>-|TRBJ1-4|-|TRBV19
CASSIPSGTTNEKLFF
TGTGCCAGTAGTATACCATCAGGGACAACTAATGAAAAACTGTTTTTT
>few|TRBJ2-7|-|TRBV6-6
CASRKTGSYEQYF
TGTGCCAGCAGGAAGACGGGCTCCTACGAGCAGTACTTC
>-|TRBJ1-1|-|TRBV11-2
CASSLEQANEAFF
TGTGCCAGCAGCTTAGAACAGGCTAATGAAGCTTTCTTT
>-|TRBJ1-6|-|TRBV5-6
CASSLSGAGNSPLHF
TGTGCCAGCAGCTTGTCCGGGGCTGGTAATTCACCCCTCCACTTT
>-|TRBJ2-7|-|TRBV7-2
CASSLGSGRVDEQYF
TGTGCCAGCAGCTTAGGGTCGGGCAGGGTCGACGAGCAGTACTTC
>-|TRBJ1-1|-|TRBV6-4
CASRATYSTEAFF
TGTGCCAGCAGGGCGACGTATAGCACTGAAGCTTTCTTT
>-|TRBJ1-2|-|TRBV4-3
CASSQSGNYGYTF
TGCGCCAGCAGCCAATCAGGGAACTATGGCTACACCTTC
>-|TRBJ1-1|-|TRBV7-2
CASSLGGATYTEAFF
TGTGCCAGCAGCTTAGGGGGGGCCACCTACACTGAAGCTTTCTTT
>few|TRBJ1-6|-|TRBV2
CAFRTEMNSPLHF
TGTGCCTTCCGGACAGAGATGAATTCACCCCTCCACTTT
>-|TRBJ1-5|-|TRBV5-6
CASSFSNQPQHF
TGTGCCAGCAGCTTTAGCAATCAGCCCCAGCATTTT
>few|TRBJ1-1|-|TRBV6-6
CASSYSGPRTGPEAFF
TGTGCCAGCAGTTACTCGGGACCAAGGACGGGGCCTGAAGCTTTCTTT